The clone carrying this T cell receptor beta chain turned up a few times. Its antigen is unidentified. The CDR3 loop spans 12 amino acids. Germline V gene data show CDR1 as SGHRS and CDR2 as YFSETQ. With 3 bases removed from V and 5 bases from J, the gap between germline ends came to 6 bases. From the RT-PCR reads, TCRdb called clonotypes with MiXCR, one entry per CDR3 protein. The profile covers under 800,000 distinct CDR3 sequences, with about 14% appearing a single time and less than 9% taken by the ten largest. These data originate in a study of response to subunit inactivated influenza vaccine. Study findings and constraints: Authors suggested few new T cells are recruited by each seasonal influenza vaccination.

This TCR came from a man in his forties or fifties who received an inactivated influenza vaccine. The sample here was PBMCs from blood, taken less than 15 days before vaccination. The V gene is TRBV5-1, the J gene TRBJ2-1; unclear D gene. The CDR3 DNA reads TGCGCCAGCAGCTCCCATAACAATGAGCAGTTCTTC. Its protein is CASSSHNNEQFF.